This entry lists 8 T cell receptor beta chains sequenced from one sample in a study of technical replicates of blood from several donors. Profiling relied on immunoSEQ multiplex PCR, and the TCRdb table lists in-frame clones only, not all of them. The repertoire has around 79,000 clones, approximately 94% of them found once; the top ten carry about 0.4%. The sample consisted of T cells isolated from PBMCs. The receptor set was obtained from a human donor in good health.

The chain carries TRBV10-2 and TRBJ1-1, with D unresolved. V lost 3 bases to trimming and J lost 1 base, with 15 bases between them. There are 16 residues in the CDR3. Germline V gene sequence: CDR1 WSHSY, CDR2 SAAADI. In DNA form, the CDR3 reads TGCGCCAGCAGTGACGATCGGGGAAGGACGAACACTGAAGCTTTCTTT. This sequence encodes CASSDDRGRTNTEAFF.

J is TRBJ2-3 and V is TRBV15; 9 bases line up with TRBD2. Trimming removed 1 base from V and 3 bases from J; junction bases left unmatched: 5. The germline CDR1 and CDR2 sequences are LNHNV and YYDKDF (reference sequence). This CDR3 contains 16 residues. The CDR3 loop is CATSRARTSVTDTQYF. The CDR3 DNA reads TGTGCCACCAGCAGAGCAAGGACTAGCGTTACAGATACGCAGTATTTT.

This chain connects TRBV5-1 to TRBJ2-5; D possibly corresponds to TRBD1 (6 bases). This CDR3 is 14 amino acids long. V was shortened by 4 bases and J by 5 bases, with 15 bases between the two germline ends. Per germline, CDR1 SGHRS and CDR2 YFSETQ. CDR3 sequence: CASSEGHGGETQYF. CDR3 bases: TGCGCCAGCAGCGAGGGACACGGTGGGGAGACCCAGTACTTC.

This CDR3 is CASSYLAGGPGEQFF. Here the CDR3 DNA reads TGTGCCAGCAGCTACCTAGCGGGAGGGCCGGGTGAGCAGTTCTTC. V gene TRBV7-9 combines with J gene TRBJ2-1; 12 positions match TRBD2. Germline V gene sequence: CDR1 SEHNR, CDR2 FQNEAQ (reference sequence). Trimming at V came to 4 bases and at J to 9 bases, leaving 7 bases not matched to a gene. The CDR3 is made up of 15 amino acids.

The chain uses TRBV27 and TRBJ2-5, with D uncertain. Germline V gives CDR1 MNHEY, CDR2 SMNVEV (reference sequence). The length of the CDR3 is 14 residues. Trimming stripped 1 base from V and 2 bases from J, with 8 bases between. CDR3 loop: CASSLWASQETQYF. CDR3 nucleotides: TGTGCCAGCAGTTTATGGGCCAGTCAAGAGACCCAGTACTTC.

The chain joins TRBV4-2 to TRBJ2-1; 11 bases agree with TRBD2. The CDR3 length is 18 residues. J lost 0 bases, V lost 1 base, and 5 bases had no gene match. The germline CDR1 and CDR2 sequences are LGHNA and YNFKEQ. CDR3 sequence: CASSQGTSGLSSYNEQFF. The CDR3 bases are TGTGCCAGCAGCCAAGGGACTAGCGGGTTGAGCTCCTACAATGAGCAGTTCTTC.

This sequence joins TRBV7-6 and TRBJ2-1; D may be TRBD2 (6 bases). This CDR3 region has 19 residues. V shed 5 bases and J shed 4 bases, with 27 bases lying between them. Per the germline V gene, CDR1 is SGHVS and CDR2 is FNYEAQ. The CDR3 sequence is CASSHALEGIEALYNEQFF. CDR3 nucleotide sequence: TGTGCCAGCAGCCACGCGTTGGAGGGAATCGAAGCCCTTTACAATGAGCAGTTCTTC.

CDR3 loop: CASSHPGTGDTGELFF. The CDR3 DNA sequence: TGCGCCAGCAGCCACCCCGGGACAGGGGACACCGGGGAGCTGTTTTTT. The chain joins TRBV4-1 to TRBJ2-2; TRBD1 aligns across 10 bases. CDR1 is MGHRA, CDR2 YSYEKL, per germline. The CDR3 contains 16 residues. After removal of 3 bases from V and 3 bases from J, the junction contained 4 bases not matched to a gene.